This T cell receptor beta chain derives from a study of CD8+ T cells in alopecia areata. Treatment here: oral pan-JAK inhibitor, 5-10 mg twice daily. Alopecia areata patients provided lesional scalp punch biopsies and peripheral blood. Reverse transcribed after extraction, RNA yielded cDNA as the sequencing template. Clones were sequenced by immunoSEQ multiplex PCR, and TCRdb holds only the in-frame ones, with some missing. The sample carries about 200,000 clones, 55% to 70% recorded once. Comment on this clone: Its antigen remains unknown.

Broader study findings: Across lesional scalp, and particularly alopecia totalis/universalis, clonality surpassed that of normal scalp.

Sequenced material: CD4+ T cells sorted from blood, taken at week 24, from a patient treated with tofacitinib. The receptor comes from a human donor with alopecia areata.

The CDR3 bases are TGTGCCAGCAGCTACGGCAACCAAGAGACCCAGTACTTC. This gives the protein CASSYGNQETQYF. The rearrangement joins TRBV7-2 to TRBJ2-5; D is undetermined. The length of the CDR3 is 13 residues. The germline gives CDR1 SGHTA, CDR2 FQGNSA. Trimming stripped 4 bases from V and 0 bases from J, with 6 bases between.